This is a list of T cell receptor beta chains from one sample in a study of blood T cell repertoires in COVID-19. Here immunoSEQ multiplex PCR was the method, and the copy in TCRdb shows in-frame clones only, minus some. This sample has 200,000 to 300,000 clones; 84% occur once, and the top ten carry 3.5% to 5%. Sequencing was done on a sample of peripheral blood. These receptors were taken from a man aged 55 to 69 with acute or convalescent COVID-19. The CDR3 runs from the conserved cysteine through the conserved F or W. D genes are given only for firm matches. Size is omitted from some rows. Given values are once, few, many or a class for expanded clones.

V	D	size	J	CDR3	DNA
TRBV6-5	TRBD1	many	TRBJ1-6	CASSYSGQGNSPLHF	TGTGCCAGCAGTTACTCGGGACAGGGGAATTCACCCCTCCACTTT
TRBV19	TRBD1	-	TRBJ2-4	CASSTKKTGARAKNIQYF	TGTGCCAGTAGTACCAAGAAGACAGGGGCGCGAGCCAAAAACATTCAGTACTTC
TRBV5-1	-	-	TRBJ2-2	CASSPPTAHVNGELFF	TGCGCCAGCAGCCCCCCGACAGCCCACGTTAACGGGGAGCTGTTTTTT
TRBV7-8	TRBD1	-	TRBJ1-4	CASSWDRLNEKLFF	TGTGCCAGCAGCTGGGACAGATTAAATGAAAAACTGTTTTTT
TRBV10-3	-	-	TRBJ2-2	CAISPRDGELFF	TGTGCCATCAGTCCCAGGGACGGGGAGCTGTTTTTT
TRBV25-1	-	few	TRBJ2-5	CASSEYTTGPETQYF	TGTGCCAGCAGTGAATATACAACAGGGCCTGAGACCCAGTACTTC
TRBV6-5	TRBD2	-	TRBJ2-1	CASSSPTSGGGNEQFF	TGTGCCAGCAGTTCCCCGACTAGCGGGGGGGGAAATGAGCAGTTCTTC
TRBV6-5	-	-	TRBJ2-7	CASSYYESSHEQYF	TGTGCCAGCAGTTATTACGAGAGTTCCCACGAGCAGTACTTC
TRBV14	-	-	TRBJ2-7	CASSGADPYEQYF	TGTGCCAGCAGCGGGGCAGACCCCTACGAGCAGTACTTC
TRBV12-3/TRBV12-4	-	few	TRBJ1-1	CASRAPGSTEAFF	TGTGCCAGTAGAGCCCCGGGGAGTACTGAAGCTTTCTTT
TRBV5-1	-	-	TRBJ2-5	CASSLVGVGETQYF	TGCGCCAGCAGCTTGGTAGGGGTAGGAGAGACCCAGTACTTC
TRBV5-1	TRBD1	-	TRBJ1-5	CASSLAGGSNQPQHF	TGCGCCAGCAGCTTGGCAGGGGGAAGCAATCAGCCCCAGCATTTT
TRBV5-1	-	-	TRBJ1-6	CASSNRTNSPLHF	TGCGCCAGCAGTAACAGGACTAATTCACCCCTCCACTTT
TRBV29-1	TRBD2	-	TRBJ2-1	CSDAGLAGDNEQFF	TGCAGCGATGCGGGACTAGCGGGAGACAATGAGCAGTTCTTC
TRBV6-4	TRBD2	-	TRBJ2-1	CASSDPPGLAEANEQFF	TGTGCCAGCAGTGACCCCCCCGGACTAGCGGAGGCAAATGAGCAGTTCTTC
TRBV6-4	-	-	TRBJ2-7	CASSDYWTPLRPYEQYF	TGTGCCAGCAGTGACTATTGGACTCCTTTGAGACCCTACGAGCAGTACTTC
TRBV19	TRBD1	-	TRBJ1-1	CASRFDRGRTEAFF	TGTGCCAGTAGGTTTGACAGGGGTCGCACTGAAGCTTTCTTT
TRBV27	TRBD1	-	TRBJ1-2	CASSKLGQPLANYGYTF	TGTGCCAGCAGTAAATTGGGACAGCCTTTAGCTAACTATGGCTACACCTTC
TRBV10-3	-	-	TRBJ2-7	CAISEDSYEQYF	TGTGCCATCAGTGAGGACAGCTACGAGCAGTACTTC
TRBV10-3	TRBD2	-	TRBJ2-7	CAISGTSALSSYEQYF	TGTGCCATCAGTGGGACTAGCGCGTTGAGCTCCTACGAGCAGTACTTC
TRBV5-4	TRBD1	-	TRBJ1-2	CASSLGTGGQGYTF	TGTGCCAGCAGCTTGGGGACAGGGGGCCAGGGCTACACCTTC
TRBV9	-	-	TRBJ1-4	CASSVWGGPNEKLFF	TGTGCCAGCAGCGTGTGGGGCGGACCGAATGAAAAACTGTTTTTT
TRBV3-1/TRBV3-2	-	-	TRBJ1-2	CASSQQGGNGYTF	TGTGCCAGCAGCCAACAAGGAGGGAATGGCTACACCTTC
TRBV6-5	-	-	TRBJ2-7	CASRSLYEQYF	TGTGCCAGCAGATCCCTATACGAGCAGTACTTC
TRBV7-9	TRBD1	-	TRBJ1-4	CASSSQGVIGEKLFF	TGTGCCAGCAGCTCGCAGGGGGTTATCGGTGAAAAACTGTTTTTT
TRBV5-1	TRBD1	-	TRBJ2-1	CASSLGDSRVEQFF	TGCGCCAGCAGCTTGGGGGACAGCCGGGTTGAGCAGTTCTTC
TRBV11-2	TRBD1	once	TRBJ2-7	CASSFTGGSEQYF	TGTGCCAGCAGCTTTACAGGGGGCAGCGAGCAGTACTTC
TRBV19	-	-	TRBJ1-4	CASSPGLRNEKLFF	TGTGCCAGTAGTCCGGGACTGAGGAATGAAAAACTGTTTTTT
TRBV7-9	TRBD1	once	TRBJ1-2	CASSLAPDRGPAAF	TGTGCCAGCAGCTTGGCACCAGACAGGGGACCTGCAGCCTTC
TRBV6-6	TRBD1	-	TRBJ2-7	CASRRLRDRTGLYEQYF	TGTGCCAGCAGACGACTTCGGGACCGGACAGGTTTGTACGAGCAGTACTTC
TRBV19	TRBD2	-	TRBJ2-1	CASSIDLSPSGLDEQFF	TGTGCCAGTAGTATAGATCTTTCGCCTAGCGGGTTGGATGAGCAGTTCTTC
TRBV9	TRBD1	once	TRBJ1-2	CASSVNRDRSSNYGYTF	TGTGCCAGCAGCGTAAATAGGGACAGATCCTCTAACTATGGCTACACCTTC
TRBV27	TRBD1	-	TRBJ1-4	CASSSTGAGANEKLFF	TGTGCCAGCAGTTCGACAGGGGCTGGGGCTAATGAAAAACTGTTTTTT
TRBV10-1	TRBD2	-	TRBJ2-1	CAKTSGRAYEQFF	TGCGCCAAGACTAGCGGGAGGGCCTATGAGCAGTTCTTC
TRBV19	TRBD2	-	TRBJ2-1	CASSSRQLSGSSYNEQFF	TGTGCCAGTAGTTCACGACAGCTTAGCGGGAGCTCCTACAATGAGCAGTTCTTC
TRBV9	TRBD2	-	TRBJ2-5	CASSVGGGQETQYF	TGTGCCAGCAGCGTTGGCGGGGGGCAAGAGACCCAGTACTTC
TRBV30	-	-	TRBJ2-7	CAWSLQGLKYF	TGTGCCTGGAGTTTACAGGGTCTGAAGTACTTC
TRBV30	TRBD2	-	TRBJ2-3	CAWEIAGGTDTQYF	TGTGCCTGGGAAATAGCGGGAGGCACAGATACGCAGTATTTT
TRBV6-5	TRBD1	-	TRBJ2-7	CASSYSRTGAGEQYF	TGTGCCAGCAGTTACTCACGGACAGGGGCAGGCGAGCAGTACTTC
TRBV19	-	-	TRBJ2-1	CASSTGEGGWNEQFF	TGTGCCAGTAGTACCGGTGAGGGAGGATGGAATGAGCAGTTCTTC